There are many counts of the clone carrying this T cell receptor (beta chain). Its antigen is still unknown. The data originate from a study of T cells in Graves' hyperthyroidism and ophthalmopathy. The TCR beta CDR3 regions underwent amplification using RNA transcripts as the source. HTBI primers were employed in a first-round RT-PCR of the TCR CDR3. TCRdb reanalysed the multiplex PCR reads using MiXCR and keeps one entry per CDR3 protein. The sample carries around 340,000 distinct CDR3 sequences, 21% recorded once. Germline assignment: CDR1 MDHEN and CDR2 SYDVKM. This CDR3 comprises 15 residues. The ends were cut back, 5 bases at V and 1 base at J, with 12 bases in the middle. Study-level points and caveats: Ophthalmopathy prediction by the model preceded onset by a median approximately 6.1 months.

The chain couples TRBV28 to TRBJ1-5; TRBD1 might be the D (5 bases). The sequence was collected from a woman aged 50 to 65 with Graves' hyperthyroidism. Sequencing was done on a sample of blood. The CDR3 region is CASSTRRESNQPQHF. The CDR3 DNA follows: TGTGCCAGCAGTACGCGCAGGGAAAGCAATCAGCCCCAGCATTTT.